The next 25 T cell receptor beta chains were all read from a single sample in a study of T-cell reconstitution after alpha-beta-depleted transplantation in children. Unique molecular identifiers were built into the TCRbeta library. TCRdb redid the calling of the PCR reads with MiXCR, one entry per CDR3 protein. The sample holds hundreds of thousands of distinct CDR3 sequences, less than 20% seen once. The input for sequencing was PBMCs, mostly from graft donor cells, taken 360 days after TCRalphabeta/CD19-depleted stem cell transplant. These receptors came from a male patient younger than 18 who had a stem cell transplant for acute lymphoblastic leukemia, so the T cells may come from the graft donor.

This chain uses TRBV28 with TRBJ2-2, with 7 nucleotides matching TRBD1. The J segment lost 3 bases and the V segment lost 6 bases, leaving 10 bases of the junction unmatched. The CDR3 has 16 amino acids. Germline CDR1 is MDHEN and CDR2 is SYDVKM. The CDR3 is CASRRLTGVHTGELFF. DNA for the CDR3: TGTGCCAGCAGACGTCTCACAGGGGTGCACACCGGGGAGCTGTTTTTT.

This chain joins TRBV7-3 and TRBJ2-4, with 16 bases that match TRBD2. Looked up from germline, CDR1 is SGHTA and CDR2 is FQGTGA. V lost 6 bases, J lost 3 bases, and 11 bases stayed unmatched. The CDR3 consists of 19 residues. CDR3 sequence (DNA): TGTGCCAGCAGTACTGGGACTAGCGGGAGGGCCTCTTTCAAAAACATTCAGTACTTC. Translated: CASSTGTSGRASFKNIQYF.

The V call is TRBV4-1, the J call TRBJ1-5; no clear D gene. The germline V gene encodes CDR1 MGHRA and CDR2 YSYEKL. Between the trimmed V and J ends, which lost 4 bases and 5 bases, there was a span of 9 bases. This CDR3 is built from 13 residues. This chain's CDR3 is CASSRGPDQPQHF. Written as DNA, the CDR3 is TGCGCCAGCAGCCGTGGACCCGATCAGCCCCAGCATTTT.

This clonotype was recorded a few times. The J gene is TRBJ2-1, the V gene TRBV6-5, with 9 bases aligning to TRBD1. The CDR3 extends over 15 amino acids. Trimming cost V 4 bases and J 6 bases; bases outside gene matches: 7. Germline V CDR1 and CDR2: MNHEY, SVGAGI. Written as DNA, the CDR3 is TGTGCCAGCAGTTGGACAGGGGTCACCCCCAATGAGCAGTTCTTC. Protein product: CASSWTGVTPNEQFF.

The rearrangement links TRBV12-3 or TRBV12-4 to TRBJ1-6; no firm D call. This CDR3 has 16 residues. V dropped 4 bases and J dropped 4 bases, with 14 bases sitting between them. CDR3 coding DNA: TGTGCCAGCAGTTCACGGTTGGGCGTATATAATTCACCCCTCCACTTT. Its translation is CASSSRLGVYNSPLHF.

J is TRBJ2-7 and V is TRBV11-1; D is unresolved. Per germline, CDR1 SGHAT and CDR2 FQDESV (reference sequence). Trimming removed 1 base from V and 9 bases from J, with 10 bases in between. This CDR3 spans 12 amino acids. CDR3 amino acids: CASSLGSSVQYF. CDR3 in DNA: TGTGCCAGCAGCTTAGGATCGTCCGTGCAGTACTTC.

The chain links TRBV9 to TRBJ2-3; D not certain. The CDR3 sequence is 15 residues long. Between the trimmed V and J ends, which lost 3 bases and 0 bases, there was a span of 11 bases. Germline V gene lookup returns CDR1 SGDLS and CDR2 YYNGEE. The CDR3: CASSEQKISTDTQYF. In DNA, the CDR3 is TGTGCCAGCAGCGAACAGAAGATTAGCACAGATACGCAGTATTTT.

The rearrangement joins TRBV4-2 to TRBJ2-3; the match to TRBD2 covers 14 bases. With 3 bases clipped from V and 0 bases from J, the junction kept 8 bases outside the gene matches. There are 19 residues in the CDR3. Germline-derived CDR1 and CDR2 are LGHNA and YNFKEQ. As DNA, the CDR3 is TGTGCCAGCAGCCACCTGCCGGGACTAGCGGGAGTCAGCACAGATACGCAGTATTTT. Amino acid sequence: CASSHLPGLAGVSTDTQYF.

The chain recombines TRBV12-3 or TRBV12-4 with TRBJ2-7, with D possibly being TRBD2 (6 bases). V lost 1 base and J lost 3, with 19 bases in between. The CDR3 extends over 17 amino acids. For the CDR3, the DNA is TGTGCCAGCAGTTTAGTCCTCCGGGTTGGGGGGATCTACGAGCAGTACTTC. Translated, it gives CASSLVLRVGGIYEQYF.

This clonotype was seen a few times. V usage is TRBV6-5 and J usage is TRBJ2-1; D is possibly TRBD2 (5 bases). Germline CDR1 MNHEY, CDR2 SVGAGI. This CDR3 spans 15 amino acids. V lost 2 bases, J lost 5 bases, and 13 bases lay in between. CDR3 loop: CASSYASVRDNEQFF. The DNA of the CDR3 is TGTGCCAGCAGTTACGCCAGCGTGCGGGACAATGAGCAGTTCTTC.

This chain joins TRBV4-1 and TRBJ2-7; D is possibly TRBD2 (6 bases). The V and J ends lost 7 bases and 12 bases respectively, with 25 bases between them. The CDR3 contains 14 residues. Germline-derived CDR1 and CDR2 are MGHRA and YSYEKL. DNA for the CDR3: TGCGCCAGCATCAAAGCAAGATGGAAAGCGGGCTGGTACTTC. It translates to CASIKARWKAGWYF.

This clonotype was seen ten or more times. The V and J genes are TRBV4-2 and TRBJ1-1; 7 nucleotides line up with TRBD1. V shed 4 bases and J 3 bases; nucleotides not matched to a gene: 5. Germline CDR1 reads LGHNA; CDR2 reads YNFKEQ. CDR3 length: 14 amino acids. CDR3 DNA sequence: TGTGCCAGCAGCCTTACAGGGGTGGACACTGAAGCTTTCTTT. It translates to CASSLTGVDTEAFF.

The chain has TRBV12-3 or TRBV12-4 and TRBJ2-5; D tentatively fits TRBD1 or TRBD2 (5 bases each). The CDR3 contains 14 residues. With 1 base removed from V and 6 bases from J, the gap between germline ends came to 12 bases. The CDR3 region has the DNA TGTGCCAGCAGTTTAGTGGGGACGGGAAAGACCCAGTACTTC. Translated: CASSLVGTGKTQYF.

This clonotype was counted only a few times. The V gene is TRBV20-1, the J gene TRBJ2-7, with TRBD2 matching over 10 bases. From germline, CDR1 is DFQATT and CDR2 SNEGSKA (reference sequence). This CDR3 has 16 amino acids. V dropped 6 bases and J dropped 6; count of bases not matched to a gene: 17. The CDR3 loop reads CSAYVLAGVPVGEQYF. The CDR3, as DNA: TGCAGTGCCTACGTCCTAGCGGGAGTCCCTGTTGGCGAGCAGTACTTC.

This clonotype occurred a few times. V gene TRBV28 combines with J gene TRBJ1-2; D gene unclear. In germline, CDR1 is MDHEN, CDR2 SYDVKM. The CDR3 covers 14 residues. V was cut by 11 bases and J by 2 bases, with 18 bases left in between. The CDR3 reads CAVSLTDSNYGYTF. The DNA for the CDR3 is TGTGCCGTCAGCCTAACAGACTCAAACTATGGCTACACCTTC.

This clonotype came up many times. J is TRBJ2-1 and V is TRBV6-2 or TRBV6-3, with 8 bases lining up with TRBD2. Germline V gene data show CDR1 as MNHEY and CDR2 as SVGEGT. V lost 6 bases to trimming and J lost 11 bases; unmatched junction nucleotides: 9. This CDR3 is 13 amino acids long. Here the CDR3 reads CASSATGGTKQFF. CDR3 nucleotides: TGTGCCAGCAGCGCTACGGGGGGGACCAAGCAGTTCTTC.

This clonotype was picked up a small number of times. CDR3 amino acids: CASSLMGALGSYEQYF. In DNA, the CDR3 is TGTGCCAGCAGCTTGATGGGAGCCCTGGGAAGCTACGAGCAGTACTTC. The chain carries TRBV5-4 and TRBJ2-7, with D possibly TRBD2 on 5 matching bases. This CDR3 has 16 amino acids. The germline gives CDR1 SGHNT, CDR2 YYREEE (reference sequence). V lost 1 base and J lost 3, with 17 bases in between. Using reference TRBV5-4 and TRBJ2-7 for the parts outside the CDR3, the full variable domain is ETGVTQSPTHLIKTRGQQVTLRCSSQSGHNTVSWYQQALGQGPQFIFQYYREEENGRGNFPPRFSGLQFPNYSSELNVNALELDDSALYLCASSLMGALGSYEQYFGPGTRLTVT.

The J gene is TRBJ2-7, the V gene TRBV3-1, with TRBD1 identical over 8 bases. The CDR3 is 15 amino acids. The ends lost 0 bases at V and 3 bases at J; junction bases unmatched: 4. The germline V gene encodes CDR1 LGHDT and CDR2 YNNKEL (reference sequence). The CDR3 nucleotides are TGTGCCAGCAGCCAAGATCCGGACAGGGTCTACGAGCAGTACTTC. Translated: CASSQDPDRVYEQYF.

Notes on this clonotype: A much larger clonotype is one base distant, so this may be a read error. The V gene is TRBV2, the J gene TRBJ2-7, with 9 bases matching TRBD1. Germline CDR1 SNHLY, CDR2 FYNNEI. The CDR3 runs to 14 residues. The CDR3 DNA reads TGTGCCAGCAGGCCGGGACAGGGAACATACGAGCGGTACTTC. Residues: CASRPGQGTYERYF.

The chain is built from TRBV11-1 and TRBJ2-6, with 9 bases identical to TRBD1. Per the germline V gene, CDR1 is SGHAT and CDR2 is FQDESV (reference sequence). This CDR3 has 18 amino acids. Trimming took 5 bases from V and 3 from J; bases not matched to a gene: 11. In nucleotides, the CDR3 is TGTGCCAGCAGCCCCCGCAGGGGACAGGGCTATGGGGCCAACGTCCTGACTTTC. It codes for CASSPRRGQGYGANVLTF. Full variable domain (rest looked up from reference TRBV11-1 and TRBJ2-6): EAEVAQSPRYKITEKSQAVAFWCDPISGHATLYWYRQILGQGPELLVQFQDESVVDDSQLPKDRFSAERLKGVDSTLKIQPAELGDSAMYLCASSPRRGQGYGANVLTFGAGSRLTVL.

The chain uses TRBV7-8 and TRBJ1-5; D is undetermined. Per germline, CDR1 SGHVS and CDR2 FQNEAQ. Trimming stripped 3 bases from V and 9 bases from J, with 18 bases between. The CDR3 length is 15 residues. In DNA form, the CDR3 reads TGTGCCAGCAGCTTGGAACGGGTACTGTCTACGCCCCAGCATTTT. Protein: CASSLERVLSTPQHF.

This rearrangement joins TRBV11-2 to TRBJ2-2; TRBD1 or TRBD2 may be the D gene (6 bases each). This CDR3 is 16 amino acids long. From germline, CDR1 is SGHAT and CDR2 FQNNGV. The V end lost 2 bases, the J end lost 2 bases, and 12 bases lay between the germline ends. The CDR3 DNA reads TGTGCCAGCAGCTTATCGGGGGCGATTAACACCGGGGAGCTGTTTTTT. It translates to CASSLSGAINTGELFF. Drawing the rest from reference TRBV11-2 and TRBJ2-2, the complete variable domain is EAGVAQSPRYKIIEKRQSVAFWCNPISGHATLYWYQQILGQGPKLLIQFQNNGVVDDSQLPKDRFSAERLKGVDSTLKIQPAKLEDSAVYLCASSLSGAINTGELFFGEGSRLTVL.

This clonotype has only a few counts. The chain joins TRBV6-6 to TRBJ1-5, with D hard to call. Germline CDR1 reads MNHNY; CDR2 reads SVGAGI (reference sequence). V dropped 6 bases and J dropped 10 bases, with 16 bases sitting between them. The CDR3 consists of 13 residues. The CDR3 DNA reads as TGTGCCAGCAGAAATCTAGACGGTCAACCCCAGCATTTT. It codes for CASRNLDGQPQHF.

This clonotype was observed a few times. CDR3 loop: CSHRESSYNEQFF. The CDR3 bases are TGCAGCCACAGGGAGAGCTCCTACAATGAGCAGTTCTTC. The V and J genes are TRBV29-1 and TRBJ2-1; tentatively, D is TRBD1 (6 bases). This CDR3 is built from 13 residues. V lost 8 bases, J lost 0 bases, and 11 bases lay in between. Germline CDR1 and CDR2: SQVTM and ANQGSEA.

This clonotype was counted only a few times. V is TRBV29-1 and J is TRBJ2-3; a possible D gene is TRBD1 (5 bases). V was clipped by 5 bases and J by 1 base, with 13 bases between them. Germline lookup yields CDR1 SQVTM and CDR2 ANQGSEA. The CDR3 is 14 residues long. The CDR3 loop reads CSVQPGWGTDTQYF. CDR3 in DNA: TGCAGCGTTCAGCCAGGGTGGGGCACAGATACGCAGTATTTT.